A single sample is the source of the 27 T cell receptor beta chains below, sequenced in a study of shared T cell receptors in the human thymus. TCRdb's table, derived via immunoSEQ multiplex PCR, lists solely in-frame clones and lacks some. The table shows about 660,000 clones, with approximately 89% occurring only once. The same data also contributed to another study, on human thymus T cells.

Sequenced sample: thymocytes. Receptor source: a boy less than two years old with a congenital heart defect.

The chain has TRBV10-3 and TRBJ1-1; D unclear. The CDR3 spans 14 residues. V lost 3 bases, J lost 1 base, and 9 bases lay in between. CDR1 and CDR2 from the germline V gene are ENHRY and SYGVKD. CDR3 protein: CAISEPTGNTEAFF. CDR3 in DNA: TGTGCCATCAGTGAACCGACGGGGAACACTGAAGCTTTCTTT.

V is TRBV28 and J is TRBJ2-7, with D tentatively TRBD1 (6 bases). Germline lookup yields CDR1 MDHEN and CDR2 SYDVKM. V dropped 5 bases and J dropped 6 bases, with 20 bases sitting between them. This CDR3 is built from 15 residues. The CDR3 bases are TGTGCCAGCAGTCCCGGACCCGGGACAACTCGCGAGCAGTACTTC. Protein product: CASSPGPGTTREQYF.

The V and J genes are TRBV6-5 and TRBJ2-1; TRBD2 aligns across 12 bases. With V trimmed by 6 bases and J by 8 bases, 8 bases remained unmatched. The CDR3 is 15 residues long. Germline assignment: CDR1 MNHEY and CDR2 SVGAGI. Here the CDR3 reads CASRMGLAGGHEQFF. CDR3 nucleotides: TGTGCCAGCAGGATGGGCCTAGCGGGGGGGCATGAGCAGTTCTTC.

The J gene is TRBJ2-5, the V gene TRBV7-6; D perhaps matches TRBD2 (5 bases). Trimming removed 4 bases at V and 0 bases at J, with 9 bases between. Germline V gene sequence: CDR1 SGHVS, CDR2 FNYEAQ. This CDR3 contains 14 residues. This CDR3 is CASSSGTNQETQYF. CDR3 nucleotide sequence: TGTGCCAGCAGCTCGGGAACCAACCAAGAGACCCAGTACTTC. The full variable domain, its missing parts supplied by reference TRBV7-6 and TRBJ2-5, is GAGVSQSPRYKVTKRGQDVALRCDPISGHVSLYWYRQALGQGPEFLTYFNYEAQQDKSGLPNDRFSAERPEGSISTLTIQRTEQRDSAMYRCASSSGTNQETQYFGPGTRLLVL.

The V and J genes are TRBV7-9 and TRBJ2-7; a weak D match, TRBD2 (6 bases). The length of the CDR3 is 17 residues. Looked up from germline, CDR1 is SEHNR and CDR2 is FQNEAQ (reference sequence). The germline V and J ends were trimmed by 1 base and 0 bases, with 16 bases remaining between them. The CDR3: CASSLGRSRGGSYEQYF. The CDR3, as DNA: TGTGCCAGCAGCTTAGGGAGGTCGAGGGGAGGCTCCTACGAGCAGTACTTC.

The chain joins TRBV7-6 to TRBJ2-3; 10 nucleotides line up with TRBD1. The CDR3 spans 16 residues. V dropped 6 bases and J dropped 0; count of bases not matched to a gene: 6. Germline values: CDR1 SGHVS, CDR2 FNYEAQ. The CDR3 is CASRDDRGPSTDTQYF. The DNA for the CDR3 is TGTGCCAGCAGAGACGACAGGGGGCCTAGCACAGATACGCAGTATTTT.

This chain joins TRBV5-1 and TRBJ2-7, with unresolved D. The CDR3 is made up of 13 amino acids. V lost 2 bases and J 0 bases, leaving 6 bases between the germline ends. Per germline, CDR1 SGHRS and CDR2 YFSETQ. CDR3 loop: CASSFNSSYEQYF. The DNA for the CDR3 is TGCGCCAGCAGCTTCAACAGCTCCTACGAGCAGTACTTC.

V usage is TRBV7-8 and J usage is TRBJ2-3, with D hard to call. V was shortened by 3 bases and J by 3 bases, with 13 bases between the two germline ends. The CDR3 has 15 residues. CDR1 and CDR2 (germline): SGHVS, FQNEAQ. DNA of the CDR3: TGTGCCAGCAGCTTCGCCGCCATGGCAACAGATACGCAGTATTTT. It yields the protein CASSFAAMATDTQYF. Full variable domain (rest looked up from reference TRBV7-8 and TRBJ2-3): GAGVSQSPRYKVAKRGQDVALRCDPISGHVSLFWYQQALGQGPEFLTYFQNEAQLDKSGLPSDRFFAERPEGSVSTLKIQRTQQEDSAVYLCASSFAAMATDTQYFGPGTRLTVL.

V and J are TRBV2 and TRBJ2-5, with 10 bases matching TRBD2. The ends lost 6 bases at V and 2 bases at J; junction bases unmatched: 9. Germline V gives CDR1 SNHLY, CDR2 FYNNEI. This CDR3 has 16 amino acids. The CDR3 DNA is TGTGCCAGCAGGGTAACTAGCGGGGCGGGGCAAGAGACCCAGTACTTC. Translation gives CASRVTSGAGQETQYF.

This chain joins TRBV9 and TRBJ1-5, with TRBD1 as a possible D gene (5 bases). The CDR3 contains 14 residues. Germline-derived CDR1 and CDR2 are SGDLS and YYNGEE. The V gene lost 3 bases and the J gene lost 0 bases, with 7 bases spanning the gap. This chain's CDR3 is CASSGRDSNQPQHF. CDR3 bases: TGTGCCAGCAGCGGCAGGGATAGCAATCAGCCCCAGCATTTT. Supplemented by reference TRBV9 and TRBJ1-5, the full variable domain reads DSGVTQTPKHLITATGQRVTLRCSPRSGDLSVYWYQQSLDQGLQFLIQYYNGEERAKGNILERFSAQQFPDLHSELNLSSLELGDSALYFCASSGRDSNQPQHFGDGTRLSIL.

The chain joins TRBV27 to TRBJ1-2; D is possibly TRBD1 (6 bases). V lost 0 bases and J lost 4, with 21 bases in between. The CDR3 is 18 residues long. Germline lookup yields CDR1 MNHEY and CDR2 SMNVEV (reference sequence). The CDR3 spells CASSLSRGGVLPTYGYTF. The CDR3 coding sequence is TGTGCCAGCAGTTTATCGAGGGGGGGGGTCCTCCCTACCTATGGCTACACCTTC.

Only a few counts were recorded for this clone. Written as DNA, the CDR3 is TGTGCCATCCGGGTTCGGAGCTCTGGAAACACCATATATTTT. Translating it yields CAIRVRSSGNTIYF. The chain is built from TRBV6-1 and TRBJ1-3; D unresolved. Trimming pared 10 bases from V and 0 bases from J, leaving 13 bases between. Germline-derived CDR1 and CDR2 are MNHNS and SASEGT. The CDR3 consists of 14 residues.

The V gene is TRBV6-1, the J gene TRBJ1-6; TRBD1 aligns across 9 bases. V shed 4 bases and J 6 bases; nucleotides not matched to a gene: 1. CDR1 and CDR2 from the germline V gene are MNHNS and SASEGT. The CDR3 runs 14 residues. CDR3 amino acids: CASSGQGVNSPLHF. DNA of the CDR3: TGTGCCAGCAGTGGACAGGGGGTTAATTCACCCCTCCACTTT.

The genes are TRBV5-4 and TRBJ1-6, with 7 bases aligning to TRBD1. The CDR3 is 17 residues long. From germline, CDR1 is SGHNT and CDR2 YYREEE (reference sequence). Trimming at V came to 3 bases and at J to 3 bases, leaving 9 bases not matched to a gene. CDR3 sequence reads: CASSWRQGPNYNSPLHF. In DNA, the CDR3 is TGTGCCAGCAGCTGGCGACAGGGCCCCAACTATAATTCACCCCTCCACTTT.

The V call is TRBV16, the J call TRBJ2-7; 9 bases are shared with TRBD1. The J segment lost 2 bases and the V segment lost 5 bases, leaving 10 bases of the junction unmatched. The germline V gene has CDR1 KGHSY and CDR2 FQNENV. The CDR3 length is 16 residues. The CDR3 DNA reads as TGTGCCAGCAGCTTACAACAGGGGGCTTTAACCTACGAGCAGTACTTC. Its translation is CASSLQQGALTYEQYF.

V and J are TRBV5-3 and TRBJ1-2; TRBD1 aligns across 7 bases. TRBV5-3 is identified as an open reading frame with a role that is uncertain. J lost 6 bases, V lost 1 base, and 6 bases had no gene match. The length of the CDR3 is 14 residues. DNA for the CDR3: TGTGCCAGAAGCTTGAGAACAGGGGACGATGGCTACACCTTC. Protein product: CARSLRTGDDGYTF.

The CDR3 nucleotides are TGTGCCAGCAGAGGACAGCGGCGTCAGCCCCAGCATTTT. This sequence encodes CASRGQRRQPQHF. This sequence joins TRBV6-1 and TRBJ1-5, with TRBD1 as a possible D gene (6 bases). Trimming pared 6 bases from V and 6 bases from J, leaving 12 bases between. The V gene's germline CDR1 is MNHNS and CDR2 SASEGT. The CDR3 contains 13 residues.

This clone has a single count. At one end, the junction sequence differs from germline, possibly due to a read error. The CDR3 bases are TGTGCTAGCAGCCCAACTAGCGGGGGGGCCGGGGAGACCCAGTACTTC. Encoded protein: CASSPTSGGAGETQYF. The chain couples TRBV7-7 to TRBJ2-5; 13 bases map to TRBD2. The CDR3 is 16 residues long. Looked up from germline, CDR1 is SSHAT and CDR2 is FNYEAQ (reference sequence).

This clone was picked up a small number of times. The J gene is TRBJ2-3, the V gene TRBV11-2, with TRBD2 matching over 7 bases. Germline assignment: CDR1 SGHAT and CDR2 FQNNGV. CDR3 length: 17 residues. V shed 5 bases, J shed 1 base, and the junction held 12 bases outside the gene matches. CDR3 protein: CASSARTSGVRTDTQYF. CDR3 nucleotides: TGTGCCAGCAGCGCAAGGACAAGCGGGGTGCGCACAGATACGCAGTATTTT.

This chain joins TRBV6-4 and TRBJ2-3; 7 positions match TRBD1. Germline V gives CDR1 MRHNA, CDR2 SNTAGT. After removal of 4 bases from V and 0 bases from J, the junction contained 4 bases not matched to a gene. The CDR3 consists of 15 residues. Written as DNA, the CDR3 is TGTGCCAGCAGTGTCGGGACAGAAAGCACAGATACGCAGTATTTT. Amino acids: CASSVGTESTDTQYF.

This clone was observed a handful of times. The rearrangement links TRBV5-6 to TRBJ2-1, with a weak D call TRBD2 (5 bases). There are 15 residues in the CDR3. Germline assignment: CDR1 SGHDT and CDR2 YYEEEE. Trimming cost V 2 bases and J 3 bases, with 12 bases left between them. In nucleotides, the CDR3 is TGTGCCAGCAGCTTTCGGCAGAGGGACTACAATGAGCAGTTCTTC. Translating gives CASSFRQRDYNEQFF.

The chain combines TRBV19 with TRBJ2-3, with 8 bases identical to TRBD2. The germline V gene encodes CDR1 LNHDA and CDR2 SQIVND (reference sequence). The CDR3 contains 14 residues. V lost 7 bases, J lost 1 base, and 4 bases stayed unmatched. The CDR3 DNA follows: TGTGCCAGTACCGTGACTAGCGGCACAGATACGCAGTATTTT. The encoded protein is CASTVTSGTDTQYF. The full variable domain, with the rest looked up from reference TRBV19 and TRBJ2-3, is DGGITQSPKYLFRKEGQNVTLSCEQNLNHDAMYWYRQDPGQGLRLIYYSQIVNDFQKGDIAEGYSVSREKKESFPLTVTSAQKNPTAFYLCASTVTSGTDTQYFGPGTRLTVL.

The V call is TRBV4-3, the J call TRBJ2-3; the D gene is possibly TRBD2 (6 bases). CDR1 and CDR2 from the germline V gene are LGHNA and YSLEER. The CDR3 covers 18 residues. Trimming left V 2 bases short and J 1 base short, with 19 bases between. The CDR3 nucleotides are TGCGCCAGCAGCCAATCCTCCCCTTGGGGGGTGGGCACAGATACGCAGTATTTT. It codes for CASSQSSPWGVGTDTQYF.

This chain joins TRBV28 and TRBJ1-2; 7 bases line up with TRBD1. V shed 6 bases, J shed 4 bases, and the junction held 20 bases outside the gene matches. CDR1 is MDHEN, CDR2 SYDVKM, per germline. The CDR3 length is 18 residues. CDR3 sequence reads: CASSIFIPETGPVYGYTF. The CDR3 DNA reads TGTGCCAGCAGCATTTTTATCCCAGAGACAGGGCCCGTCTATGGCTACACCTTC.

The V call is TRBV10-3, the J call TRBJ2-6; D gene uncertain. V gave up 3 bases and J gave up 0 bases, with 3 bases separating them. CDR3 size: 14 residues. Germline values: CDR1 ENHRY, CDR2 SYGVKD. The CDR3 coding sequence is TGTGCCATCAGTGACAGCTCTGGGGCCAACGTCCTGACTTTC. It encodes CAISDSSGANVLTF.

V gene TRBV12-5 combines with J gene TRBJ2-1; no firm D call. This CDR3 is 14 amino acids long. Germline loops: CDR1 LGHNT, CDR2 FRNRAP. The V and J ends lost 7 bases and 6 bases respectively, with 16 bases between them. CDR3 sequence reads: CASAPTRRGNEQFF. The CDR3 DNA is TGTGCTAGTGCCCCGACGCGGCGAGGCAATGAGCAGTTCTTC.

The chain uses TRBV28 and TRBJ2-7; 8 positions match TRBD1. The germline CDR1 and CDR2 sequences are MDHEN and SYDVKM. The CDR3 is 16 residues long. The trim removed 4 bases at V and 2 bases at J, leaving 10 bases unmatched. Here the CDR3 DNA reads TGTGCCAGCAGTTACCGGGACAGGCAGTCTACCTACGAGCAGTACTTC. This codes for CASSYRDRQSTYEQYF.